The 15 T cell receptor beta chains below all came from one sample that was sequenced in a study of beta chain features in type 1 diabetes (dated by TCRdb to 2016 to 2018). Library preparation was by the immunoSEQ multiplex PCR assay. All of the isolated RNA was reverse transcribed with the High Capacity cDNA Reverse Transcription Kit, so expressed TCRB transcripts were sequenced. The table was pulled from immuneACCESS by TCRdb, which kept in-frame rearrangements only. Such tables lose some clones; where checked, under half of the loss comes from unresolved V genes, and the rest has no known cause. This sample has 500,000 to 850,000 clones in its table, and about an eighth of those were observed once. The ten largest clones capture just under 0.04% of the sample. General findings and caveats noted by the study authors: A moderate but significant shortening of TCRB CDR3 length was observed in type 1 diabetes patients in all four CD4+ subsets.

No antigen is known for these receptors. What was sequenced was naive CD4+ T cells from blood. The cell subset or site label of this sample denotes: true naive CD4+ T cells. The receptors come from a man aged 18 to 30 with type 1 diabetes.

This clone has just a few counts. CDR3 region: CATSRDQPGNEKLFF. In DNA, the CDR3 is TGTGCCACCAGCAGAGATCAGCCAGGGAATGAAAAACTGTTTTTT. The V gene is TRBV15, the J gene TRBJ1-4, with D possibly matching TRBD1 (5 bases). Per germline, CDR1 LNHNV and CDR2 YYDKDF (reference sequence). V shed 0 bases and J shed 5 bases, with 10 bases lying between them. This CDR3 spans 15 amino acids.

The rearrangement uses TRBV5-4 and TRBJ2-7; 7 bases are a match to TRBD1. The CDR3 totals 16 residues. Losses at the gene ends were 2 bases for V and 0 bases for J; bases not matched to a gene: 8. Germline lookup yields CDR1 SGHNT and CDR2 YYREEE (reference sequence). The CDR3 region has the DNA TGTGCCAGCAGCTTCACTTCCGGGACAGCCTCCTACGAGCAGTACTTC. Translated: CASSFTSGTASYEQYF.

The chain links TRBV7-2 to TRBJ1-3, with a tentative D call TRBD1 (6 bases). V was shortened by 10 bases and J by 1 base, with 14 bases between the two germline ends. Germline V lookup: CDR1 SGHTA, CDR2 FQGNSA. The CDR3 totals 14 residues. The CDR3 DNA sequence: TGTGCCACCCACCTTCAGGGGTCTGGAAACACCATATATTTT. This gives the protein CATHLQGSGNTIYF.

This chain links TRBV20-1 with TRBJ2-5, with D uncertain. Trimming left V 5 bases short and J 4 bases short, with 8 bases between. This CDR3 is built from 11 residues. Germline CDR1 DFQATT, CDR2 SNEGSKA (reference sequence). CDR3 bases: TGCAGTGCTTGGCCCCCAGAGACCCAGTACTTC. Translating gives CSAWPPETQYF.

This clone was detected a few times. The V gene is TRBV5-1, the J gene TRBJ2-7; TRBD1 agrees at 8 bases. This CDR3 has 14 amino acids. Trimming at V came to 3 bases and at J to 3 bases, leaving 5 bases not matched to a gene. CDR1 SGHRS and CDR2 YFSETQ come from the germline V gene. The CDR3 sequence: CASSSDRGFYEQYF. CDR3 nucleotides: TGCGCCAGCAGCTCCGACAGGGGCTTCTACGAGCAGTACTTC.

The chain uses TRBV9 and TRBJ2-7, with D tentatively TRBD2 (5 bases). CDR1 is SGDLS, CDR2 YYNGEE, per germline. The CDR3 length is 15 residues. Trimming cost V 4 bases and J 1 base, with 15 bases left between them. The CDR3 sequence is CASSPRTGWSYEQYF. The CDR3 DNA follows: TGTGCCAGCAGCCCCCGCACGGGGTGGTCCTACGAGCAGTACTTC.

The sample holds a few counts of this clone. The V call is TRBV11-2, the J call TRBJ2-5; 14 bases fit TRBD2. The V gene's germline CDR1 is SGHAT and CDR2 FQNNGV. V lost 5 bases to trimming and J lost 0 bases; unmatched junction nucleotides: 5. This CDR3 region has 17 residues. The CDR3 loop is CASSRGTSGSNQETQYF. The CDR3 DNA follows: TGTGCCAGCAGCCGTGGGACTAGCGGGAGCAACCAAGAGACCCAGTACTTC.

V and J are TRBV6-6 and TRBJ1-2, with a tentative D call TRBD1 (5 bases). Trimming left V 2 bases short and J 6 bases short, with 13 bases between. This CDR3 has 14 residues. Germline V gene sequence: CDR1 MNHNY, CDR2 SVGAGI (reference sequence). The CDR3, as DNA: TGTGCCAGCAGTTACGTCGGGACCGGGGATGGCTACACCTTC. It codes for CASSYVGTGDGYTF.

This clone appeared a few times. The genes are TRBV30 and TRBJ2-1; 14 bases are a match to TRBD2. CDR1 and CDR2 (germline): GTSNPN, SVGIG (reference sequence). The CDR3 has 18 residues. V lost 1 base and J lost 3; bases outside the gene matches: 8. The chain's CDR3 is CAWSAGWTSGGFYNEQFF. CDR3 DNA sequence: TGTGCCTGGAGTGCCGGATGGACTAGCGGGGGGTTCTACAATGAGCAGTTCTTC.

The V and J genes are TRBV18 and TRBJ2-1; the D is unclear. Trimming stripped 6 bases from V and 12 bases from J, with 18 bases between. The CDR3 runs to 13 residues. The V gene's germline CDR1 is KGHSH and CDR2 LQKENI. CDR3 in amino acids: CASSQGLEDGQFF. CDR3 nucleotides: TGTGCCAGCTCCCAAGGCCTCGAGGATGGGCAGTTCTTC.

This clone was seen only a few times. The rearrangement links TRBV29-1 to TRBJ2-7; TRBD1 might be the D (6 bases). The CDR3 sequence is 13 residues long. Trimming left V 7 bases short and J 2 bases short, with 15 bases between. CDR1 and CDR2 (germline): SQVTM, ANQGSEA. The CDR3: CSALQGGPYEQYF. Here the CDR3 DNA reads TGCAGCGCCTTACAGGGCGGGCCCTACGAGCAGTACTTC.

The gene calls are TRBV7-3 and TRBJ2-3, with D tentatively TRBD2 (6 bases). CDR3 size: 14 residues. Germline lookup yields CDR1 SGHTA and CDR2 FQGTGA. V shed 2 bases and J shed 8 bases, with 14 bases lying between them. CDR3 sequence: CASSLLGVGGTQYF. CDR3 coding DNA: TGTGCCAGCAGCTTACTAGGGGTGGGAGGTACGCAGTATTTT.

V is TRBV30 and J is TRBJ1-2; D is perhaps TRBD1 (6 bases). V dropped 5 bases and J dropped 3 bases, with 19 bases sitting between them. CDR1 is GTSNPN and CDR2 is SVGIG in the germline V gene (reference sequence). CDR3 size: 15 residues. CDR3 amino acids: CAWRLLGGADYGYTF. The CDR3 DNA is TGTGCCTGGCGACTTCTGGGGGGCGCTGACTATGGCTACACCTTC.

This clone was counted between two and nine times. The chain recombines TRBV6-5 with TRBJ2-3, with a tentative D call TRBD2 (5 bases). Per germline, CDR1 MNHEY and CDR2 SVGAGI. V was clipped by 8 bases and J by 2 bases, with 14 bases between them. This CDR3 is built from 14 residues. In DNA form, the CDR3 reads TGTGCCAGCGGCCGGGGTTTCAACACAGATACGCAGTATTTT. Translating gives CASGRGFNTDTQYF.

About this clone itself: At one boundary the junction diverges from the germline segment, which might be a read error. The CDR3 sequence is CASSLDGSPNQPQHF. The CDR3 DNA sequence: TGCGCTAGCAGCTTGGATGGATCCCCTAATCAGCCCCAGCATTTT. V is TRBV5-1 and J is TRBJ1-5; D is unclear. The CDR3 sequence is 15 residues long. Germline-derived CDR1 and CDR2 are SGHRS and YFSETQ.